What follows is one TCR beta chain and its context. Antigen unknown. These data are taken from a study of cytomegalovirus exposure and HLA in healthy donors. The primer mix had 60 Vbeta and 13 Jbeta primers. Method: immunoSEQ multiplex PCR; TCRdb's copy keeps in-frame clones and lacks some. The table records roughly 140,000 clones, under 90% of them present only once. With 4 bases clipped from V and 2 bases from J, the junction kept 6 bases outside the gene matches. Looked up from germline, CDR1 is SGHRS and CDR2 is YFSETQ. The CDR3 runs 14 residues. Regarding the study as a whole: The authors listed some 150 TCR beta chains as cytomegalovirus-associated.

Sequenced sample: PBMCs. The rearrangement uses TRBV5-1 and TRBJ2-7, with 7 positions matching TRBD1. This receptor was identified in a male donor in good health and CMV-seronegative. The CDR3 coding sequence is TGCGCCAGCAGCGAAGGGACAGTCCCCTACGAGCAGTACTTC. Encoded protein: CASSEGTVPYEQYF.